A single sample is the source of the 32 T cell receptor beta chains below, sequenced in a study of blood T cell repertoires in COVID-19. Only in-frame clones appear in the TCRdb table, and some are missing; sequencing was by immunoSEQ multiplex PCR. The data contain 430,000 or so clones, more than 75% of them singletons. Sequences were obtained from PBMCs or T cells enriched from blood (not recorded which). These receptors were collected from a woman aged 40 to 55 who had recovered from COVID-19.

This chain links TRBV4-3 with TRBJ1-1, with D tentatively TRBD1 (5 bases). Germline values: CDR1 LGHNA, CDR2 YSLEER. The CDR3 is made up of 14 amino acids. Trimming removed 2 bases at V and 10 bases at J, with 17 bases between. For the CDR3, the DNA is TGCGCCAGCAGCCAAAACTCTTGGGGGGAAGGAGCTTTCTTT. Amino acids: CASSQNSWGEGAFF.

Note on this clone: The sample carries other DNA sequences with the same CDR3. V and J are TRBV6-5 and TRBJ2-2; no reliable D call. This CDR3 is built from 13 residues. V was clipped by 6 bases and J by 2 bases, with 7 bases between them. Germline CDR1 is MNHEY and CDR2 is SVGAGI. The CDR3 region is CASRAGNTGELFF. The CDR3 nucleotides are TGTGCCAGCAGAGCAGGAAACACCGGGGAGCTGTTTTTT.

This chain joins TRBV7-2 and TRBJ1-2; 8 bases are shared with TRBD1. CDR3 size: 14 residues. Germline V gene data show CDR1 as SGHTA and CDR2 as FQGNSA. The ends lost 3 bases at V and 2 bases at J; junction bases unmatched: 2. The CDR3 DNA is TGTGCCAGCAGCTTGGCAGGGGGCAACTATGGCTACACCTTC. It yields the protein CASSLAGGNYGYTF. The full variable domain, its missing parts supplied by reference TRBV7-2 and TRBJ1-2, is GAGVSQSPSNKVTEKGKDVELRCDPISGHTALYWYRQSLGQGLEFLIYFQGNSAPDKSGLPSDRFSAERTGGSVSTLTIQRTQQEDSAVYLCASSLAGGNYGYTFGSGTRLTVV.

The V gene is TRBV4-1, the J gene TRBJ2-7, with D maybe TRBD2 (5 bases). CDR3 length equals 16 residues. V dropped 0 bases and J dropped 3 bases, with 15 bases sitting between them. The germline gives CDR1 MGHRA, CDR2 YSYEKL. Here the CDR3 reads CASSQDSGKLVYEQYF. DNA of the CDR3: TGCGCCAGCAGCCAAGATTCCGGGAAATTGGTCTACGAGCAGTACTTC.

The chain recombines TRBV5-1 with TRBJ2-3; D unresolved. From germline, CDR1 is SGHRS and CDR2 YFSETQ. Trimming stripped 5 bases from V and 0 bases from J, with 4 bases between. This CDR3 has 12 residues. CDR3 sequence: CASRASTDTQYF. In nucleotides, the CDR3 is TGCGCCAGCAGGGCAAGCACAGATACGCAGTATTTT.

This clone was observed a single time. The DNA for the CDR3 is TGTGCCAGCGCCGGACAGGGTTTCACTGAAGCTTTCTTT. This codes for CASAGQGFTEAFF. This sequence joins TRBV6-5 and TRBJ1-1, with 8 bases identical to TRBD1. The trim removed 8 bases at V and 4 bases at J, leaving 6 bases unmatched. Germline V gene sequence: CDR1 MNHEY, CDR2 SVGAGI. The CDR3 runs 13 residues.

The chain joins TRBV19 to TRBJ2-7, with D maybe TRBD1 (5 bases). Germline loops: CDR1 LNHDA, CDR2 SQIVND (reference sequence). V was trimmed by 5 bases and J by 3 bases, leaving 11 bases between them. This CDR3 contains 13 residues. Here the CDR3 DNA reads TGTGCCAGTAGTCCTGACAGAGACTACGAGCAGTACTTC. Protein product: CASSPDRDYEQYF.

This clone was seen only a few times. The gene calls are TRBV19 and TRBJ2-2; D uncertain. Trimming stripped 6 bases from V and 3 bases from J, with 14 bases between. Looked up from germline, CDR1 is LNHDA and CDR2 is SQIVND (reference sequence). The CDR3 totals 15 residues. The CDR3: CASSQRAVDTGELFF. CDR3 bases: TGTGCCAGTAGCCAGCGAGCCGTGGACACCGGGGAGCTGTTTTTT.

The V and J genes are TRBV7-2 and TRBJ1-2; the match to TRBD1 covers 9 bases. With 4 bases clipped from V and 0 bases from J, the junction kept 3 bases outside the gene matches. Germline-derived CDR1 and CDR2 are SGHTA and FQGNSA. The CDR3 has 15 residues. The DNA for the CDR3 is TGTGCCAGCAGCTACCGACAGGGGGCTAACTATGGCTACACCTTC. It is translated as CASSYRQGANYGYTF.

V usage is TRBV19 and J usage is TRBJ1-6; D uncertain. The CDR3 runs to 17 residues. Trimming took off 7 bases at V and 8 bases at J, with 24 bases between the two ends. Germline CDR1 and CDR2: LNHDA and SQIVND (reference sequence). The CDR3 DNA is TGTGCCAGTACCACCACCGGCGGCGGGCTTTTTGATTCACCCCTCCACTTT. Its translation: CASTTTGGGLFDSPLHF.

V and J are TRBV6-2 or TRBV6-3 and TRBJ2-3, with 7 bases aligning to TRBD2. From germline, CDR1 is MNHEY and CDR2 SVGEGT. The CDR3 runs 15 residues. Germline trimming cut 6 bases from V and 7 bases from J; bases unmatched to any gene: 13. The CDR3 spells CASSQTETSTNTQYF. The CDR3 region has the DNA TGTGCCAGCAGCCAAACCGAGACTAGCACGAATACGCAGTATTTT.

The rearrangement links TRBV19 to TRBJ1-5; 8 positions agree with TRBD1. Germline V gene sequence: CDR1 LNHDA, CDR2 SQIVND (reference sequence). The CDR3 has 17 residues. The ends lost 6 bases at V and 5 bases at J; junction bases unmatched: 15. The CDR3 loop reads CASSNRNQGARDQPQHF. As DNA, the CDR3 is TGTGCCAGTAGCAATCGGAATCAGGGGGCGCGGGATCAGCCCCAGCATTTT.

This chain links TRBV10-1 with TRBJ2-2, with 9 nucleotides matching TRBD2. The germline CDR1 and CDR2 sequences are WNHNN and SYGVQD (reference sequence). Trimming removed 3 bases from V and 7 bases from J; junction bases left unmatched: 6. CDR3 length: 15 residues. The CDR3 here is CASSDSGRVVGELFF. The CDR3 DNA reads TGCGCCAGCAGTGATAGCGGGAGAGTCGTCGGGGAGCTGTTTTTT.

The chain combines TRBV10-3 with TRBJ2-5; TRBD1 is a possible D gene (5 bases). CDR1 is ENHRY and CDR2 is SYGVKD in the germline V gene. This CDR3 has 14 amino acids. Trimming took 5 bases from V and 2 from J, leaving 12 bases between them. The CDR3 loop reads CAISTRQRQETQYF. The CDR3 nucleotides are TGTGCCATCAGTACGCGACAGAGACAAGAGACCCAGTACTTC.

The chain joins TRBV4-3 to TRBJ1-4; D possibly corresponds to TRBD1 (6 bases). V was cut by 0 bases and J by 8 bases, with 16 bases left in between. The CDR3 is made up of 16 amino acids. CDR1 is LGHNA, CDR2 YSLEER, per germline. The CDR3 region has the DNA TGCGCCAGCAGCCAAGATATAAGGGCAGGGGAAGAAAAACTGTTTTTT. It specifies CASSQDIRAGEEKLFF.

V is TRBV5-6 and J is TRBJ1-2, with 9 bases lining up with TRBD1. The CDR3 has 16 amino acids. Germline loops: CDR1 SGHDT, CDR2 YYEEEE. The ends lost 3 bases at V and 9 bases at J; junction bases unmatched: 15. The CDR3 nucleotides read TGTGCCAGCAGCTACTACACTTCCGGGACAGGGTCTCGCTACACCTTC. Translating it yields CASSYYTSGTGSRYTF. Together with reference TRBV5-6 and TRBJ1-2, the CDR3 gives the full variable domain: DAGVTQSPTHLIKTRGQQVTLRCSPKSGHDTVSWYQQALGQGPQFIFQYYEEEERQRGNFPDRFSGHQFPNYSSELNVNALLLGDSALYLCASSYYTSGTGSRYTFGSGTRLTVV.

This clone was detected once. J is TRBJ2-1 and V is TRBV5-5; 7 positions agree with TRBD2. The CDR3 is 17 amino acids. The V gene end was trimmed by 0 bases and the J gene end by 2 bases; junction bases not matched to a gene: 8. Germline V gene lookup returns CDR1 SGHKS and CDR2 YYEKEE (reference sequence). The CDR3 sequence: CASSLDGRDYTYNEQFF. The DNA for the CDR3 is TGTGCCAGCAGCTTGGATGGGCGGGACTATACCTACAATGAGCAGTTCTTC.

CDR3 in DNA: TGTGCCACCAGTGATTCCGGGACTAGCGGGACCGTAGGGCAGTTCTTC. Amino acid sequence: CATSDSGTSGTVGQFF. The chain joins TRBV24-1 to TRBJ2-1; TRBD2 matches 13 bases. Germline V gene lookup returns CDR1 KGHDR and CDR2 SFDVKD. The CDR3 has 16 amino acids. The J segment lost 12 bases and the V segment lost 2 bases, leaving 9 bases of the junction unmatched.

The gene calls are TRBV7-2 and TRBJ2-7; the D gene is possibly TRBD2 (6 bases). CDR1 is SGHTA, CDR2 FQGNSA, per germline. Trimming removed 2 bases from V and 4 bases from J, with 12 bases in between. The CDR3 is 14 amino acids. The CDR3 DNA is TGTGCCAGCAGCTTACGGGGACTGGCTTACGAGCAGTACTTC. It is translated as CASSLRGLAYEQYF. Complete variable domain (other parts from reference TRBV7-2 and TRBJ2-7): GAGVSQSPSNKVTEKGKDVELRCDPISGHTALYWYRQSLGQGLEFLIYFQGNSAPDKSGLPSDRFSAERTGGSVSTLTIQRTQQEDSAVYLCASSLRGLAYEQYFGPGTRLTVT.

This rearrangement joins TRBV9 to TRBJ2-2; no reliable D call. Trimming cost V 2 bases and J 3 bases, with 5 bases left between them. The CDR3 contains 13 residues. Germline CDR1 is SGDLS and CDR2 is YYNGEE. CDR3 in DNA: TGTGCCAGCAGCGTTCAGGACACCGGGGAGCTGTTTTTT. Translated: CASSVQDTGELFF.

Only one count was recorded for this clone. The V and J genes are TRBV7-2 and TRBJ1-6; D is possibly TRBD1 (6 bases). Germline values: CDR1 SGHTA, CDR2 FQGNSA. V lost 2 bases, J lost 10 bases, and 21 bases lay in between. This CDR3 contains 17 residues. The CDR3 protein is CASSLRPTLAGASPLHF. The CDR3 DNA is TGTGCCAGCAGCTTAAGACCAACCTTGGCGGGGGCCTCACCCCTCCACTTT.

The chain combines TRBV7-9 with TRBJ1-2; 10 bases align to TRBD1. V trimming: 5 bases; J trimming: 3 bases; junction bases outside the gene matches: 6. Germline V gene lookup returns CDR1 SEHNR and CDR2 FQNEAQ (reference sequence). This CDR3 comprises 15 residues. The DNA for the CDR3 is TGTGCCAGCAGCACACGACAGGGGGCGGACTATGGCTACACCTTC. Translated, it gives CASSTRQGADYGYTF.

The chain uses TRBV5-1 and TRBJ2-7; the match to TRBD1 covers 9 bases. Germline CDR1 and CDR2: SGHRS and YFSETQ. This CDR3 comprises 14 residues. J lost 2 bases, V lost 4 bases, and 4 bases had no gene match. CDR3 DNA: TGCGCCAGCAGCATAAGGGACAGGGCCTACGAGCAGTACTTC. Protein product: CASSIRDRAYEQYF.

This clone was picked up a small number of times. V and J are TRBV19 and TRBJ1-1; TRBD1 is a possible D gene (5 bases). The V gene lost 8 bases and the J gene lost 5 bases, with 12 bases spanning the gap. This CDR3 is 12 amino acids long. In germline, CDR1 is LNHDA, CDR2 SQIVND (reference sequence). The CDR3 bases are TGTGCCAGTTCTCAGGGATGGACTGAAGCTTTCTTT. This sequence encodes CASSQGWTEAFF.

V usage is TRBV7-2 and J usage is TRBJ1-6; a weak D match, TRBD1 (5 bases). The germline CDR1 and CDR2 sequences are SGHTA and FQGNSA. The length of the CDR3 is 15 residues. Trimming removed 5 bases at V and 7 bases at J, with 15 bases between. CDR3 amino acids: CASSPGGEANSPLHF. In nucleotides, the CDR3 is TGTGCCAGCAGCCCCGGGGGGGAGGCGAATTCACCCCTCCACTTT.

The rearrangement links TRBV27 to TRBJ1-6, with 9 bases fitting TRBD1. V lost 7 bases, J lost 4 bases, and 2 bases stayed unmatched. Germline V CDR1 and CDR2: MNHEY, SMNVEV (reference sequence). The CDR3 has 14 residues. The CDR3 protein is CASTDRGYNSPLHF. The DNA of the CDR3 is TGTGCCAGCACCGACAGGGGGTATAATTCACCCCTCCACTTT.

The rearrangement uses TRBV19 and TRBJ1-5; a possible D gene is TRBD1 (5 bases). This CDR3 region has 13 residues. Germline assignment: CDR1 LNHDA and CDR2 SQIVND (reference sequence). Trimming removed 4 bases from V and 5 bases from J, with 9 bases in between. The DNA for the CDR3 is TGTGCCAGTAGTACTGACAGTTATCAGCCCCAGCATTTT. This encodes CASSTDSYQPQHF. The full variable domain, in which reference TRBV19 and TRBJ1-5 provide the parts outside the CDR3, is DGGITQSPKYLFRKEGQNVTLSCEQNLNHDAMYWYRQDPGQGLRLIYYSQIVNDFQKGDIAEGYSVSREKKESFPLTVTSAQKNPTAFYLCASSTDSYQPQHFGDGTRLSIL.

CDR3 loop: CASSQELAGYQGFTQYF. As DNA, the CDR3 is TGTGCCAGCAGCCAAGAGCTAGCGGGGTATCAGGGGTTTACGCAGTATTTT. The V gene is TRBV3-1 (or the pseudogene TRBV3-2), the J gene TRBJ2-3; 9 positions match TRBD2. The CDR3 sequence is 17 residues long. Looked up from germline, CDR1 is LGHDT and CDR2 is YNNKEL (reference sequence). Trimming removed 0 bases from V and 8 bases from J; junction bases left unmatched: 12.

This chain joins TRBV11-3 and TRBJ2-5, with 7 bases matching TRBD2. Germline values: CDR1 SGHNT, CDR2 YENEEA. This CDR3 is built from 14 residues. Germline trimming cut 8 bases from V and 2 bases from J; bases unmatched to any gene: 8. The CDR3 is CASGLRGSQETQYF. CDR3 nucleotides: TGTGCCAGCGGCCTGCGCGGGAGTCAAGAGACCCAGTACTTC.

The chain has TRBV12-3 or TRBV12-4 and TRBJ1-1; a weak D match, TRBD1 (5 bases). Trimming took 6 bases from V and 4 from J, leaving 12 bases between them. This CDR3 contains 13 residues. CDR3 residues: CASRFREGTEAFF. CDR3 sequence (DNA): TGTGCCAGCAGATTCAGGGAAGGCACTGAAGCTTTCTTT.

The chain joins TRBV19 to TRBJ2-7; the D gene is possibly TRBD1 (6 bases). Per the germline V gene, CDR1 is LNHDA and CDR2 is SQIVND (reference sequence). The CDR3 is 14 residues long. V was pared by 3 bases and J by 3 bases, with 12 bases between. CDR3 sequence (DNA): TGTGCCAGTAGTATCCGGGACATGGTCTACGAGCAGTACTTC. It specifies CASSIRDMVYEQYF.

This chain connects TRBV11-2 to TRBJ1-3, with D hard to call. Germline loops: CDR1 SGHAT, CDR2 FQNNGV. The CDR3 sequence is 15 residues long. Trimming stripped 5 bases from V and 0 bases from J, with 11 bases between. The CDR3 loop is CASSPSGSSGNTIYF. The CDR3 bases are TGTGCCAGCAGCCCCTCCGGGTCCTCTGGAAACACCATATATTTT.